These 31 T cell receptor beta chains were sequenced from one sample in a study of blood T cell repertoires in COVID-19. TCRdb's copy holds only in-frame clones and misses some; the assay was immunoSEQ multiplex PCR. The repertoire holds about 170,000 clones, around 79% seen once, with roughly 19% in the top ten. Sequenced material: PBMCs or T cells enriched from blood (not recorded which). These receptor sequences come from a woman aged 70 to 79 in a cohort exposed to, infected with or recovered from COVID-19 (not recorded which).

V is TRBV5-8 and J is TRBJ2-1; 13 bases agree with TRBD2. This CDR3 spans 14 amino acids. J was trimmed by 7 bases and V by 4 bases; bases with no gene match: 2. Germline-derived CDR1 and CDR2 are SGHTS and YDEGEE. The CDR3 DNA is TGTGCCAGCAGCCGACTAGCGGGAGGAAATGAGCAGTTCTTC. This codes for CASSRLAGGNEQFF. Full variable domain (rest looked up from reference TRBV5-8 and TRBJ2-1): EAGVTQSPTHLIKTRGQQATLRCSPISGHTSVYWYQQALGLGLQFLLWYDEGEERNRGNFPPRFSGRQFPNYSSELNVNALELEDSALYLCASSRLAGGNEQFFGPGTRLTVL.

This chain links TRBV4-2 with TRBJ2-5, with TRBD2 as a possible D gene (5 bases). The CDR3 sequence is 17 residues long. The V gene's germline CDR1 is LGHNA and CDR2 YNFKEQ. Trimming left V 0 bases short and J 5 bases short, with 19 bases between. The CDR3 loop reads CASSQDPPPGLGETQYF. CDR3 DNA sequence: TGTGCCAGCAGCCAAGATCCCCCCCCGGGGTTAGGGGAGACCCAGTACTTC.

The chain employs TRBV5-4 and TRBJ2-1, with 7 bases lining up with TRBD2. V lost 4 bases to trimming and J lost 5 bases; unmatched junction nucleotides: 6. Germline-derived CDR1 and CDR2 are SGHNT and YYREEE (reference sequence). The CDR3 length is 14 residues. CDR3 bases: TGTGCCAGCAGCCGTCTAGCGGAAAACAATGAGCAGTTCTTC. Translation: CASSRLAENNEQFF.

CDR3 sequence: CASSGARTSSRDEQFF. As DNA, the CDR3 is TGTGCCAGCAGTGGCGCCCGGACTAGCTCCCGAGATGAGCAGTTCTTC. The V call is TRBV27, the J call TRBJ2-1, with 8 bases matching TRBD2. This CDR3 has 16 residues. Germline trimming cut 5 bases from V and 8 bases from J; bases unmatched to any gene: 14. Per germline, CDR1 MNHEY and CDR2 SMNVEV (reference sequence).

J is TRBJ2-5 and V is TRBV9, with a weak D call TRBD1 (6 bases). Trimming stripped 0 bases from V and 1 base from J, with 10 bases between. This CDR3 has 15 amino acids. Per the germline V gene, CDR1 is SGDLS and CDR2 is YYNGEE. The CDR3 DNA follows: TGTGCCAGCAGCGTAGGGTGGGGGCGCCAAGAGACCCAGTACTTC. Protein sequence: CASSVGWGRQETQYF.

The chain is built from TRBV12-3 or TRBV12-4 and TRBJ2-5; a weak D match, TRBD1 (5 bases). Trimming shortened V by 2 bases and J by 7 bases, and 11 bases separated the two germline ends. This CDR3 has 13 residues. The CDR3 DNA reads TGTGCCAGCAGTTTATTCGAAAGGGGGACCCAGTACTTC. Translating it yields CASSLFERGTQYF.

The chain joins TRBV30 to TRBJ1-2; no firm D call. V dropped 0 bases and J dropped 7 bases, with 12 bases sitting between them. The germline V gene encodes CDR1 GTSNPN and CDR2 SVGIG (reference sequence). The CDR3 runs 13 residues. CDR3 amino acids: CAWSVAVGSGYTF. The CDR3 coding sequence is TGTGCCTGGAGTGTCGCGGTAGGGAGTGGCTACACCTTC.

The V call is TRBV14, the J call TRBJ2-7; 7 nucleotides match TRBD1. Germline trimming cut 5 bases from V and 4 bases from J; bases unmatched to any gene: 14. Germline CDR1 and CDR2: SGHDN and FVKESK. The length of the CDR3 is 16 residues. CDR3: CASSATHYRGRYEQYF. The CDR3 region has the DNA TGTGCCAGCAGCGCCACGCATTACAGGGGAAGGTACGAGCAGTACTTC.

This chain connects TRBV18 to TRBJ2-7; the match to TRBD1 covers 11 bases. The CDR3 runs 14 residues. CDR1 and CDR2 (germline): KGHSH, LQKENI. The V and J ends lost 4 bases and 6 bases, in that order; junction bases with no gene match: 5. The DNA for the CDR3 is TGTGCCAGCTCACGAGGGACAGGGGGAGGCGAGCAGTACTTC. This translates into CASSRGTGGGEQYF.

This clone came up once. The sample holds other DNA sequences that translate to the same CDR3. This chain joins TRBV28 and TRBJ1-2; 7 nucleotides align to TRBD1. CDR1 and CDR2 from the germline V gene are MDHEN and SYDVKM. The CDR3 sequence is 12 residues long. V shed 5 bases, J shed 8 bases, and the junction held 5 bases outside the gene matches. In nucleotides, the CDR3 is TGTGCCAGCAGTCCCACAGGGGTAGGCTACACCTTC. It specifies CASSPTGVGYTF.

The chain employs TRBV27 and TRBJ2-7, with TRBD1 matching over 8 bases. There are 14 residues in the CDR3. Germline V gives CDR1 MNHEY, CDR2 SMNVEV (reference sequence). V dropped 4 bases and J dropped 3; count of bases not matched to a gene: 5. The CDR3 spells CASSSRGHLYEQYF. The CDR3 coding sequence is TGTGCCAGCAGTTCCAGGGGGCATCTCTACGAGCAGTACTTC.

Only one count was recorded for this clone. The J gene is TRBJ2-7, the V gene TRBV6-5; D is perhaps TRBD2 (6 bases). The V gene's germline CDR1 is MNHEY and CDR2 SVGAGI. V dropped 7 bases and J dropped 2 bases, with 18 bases sitting between them. This CDR3 is 15 amino acids long. The CDR3 DNA reads as TGTGCCAGCATTCCCGGGGCGGGCGGGACCTACGAGCAGTACTTC. Protein: CASIPGAGGTYEQYF.

The CDR3 DNA follows: TGTGCCAGCAGCCAAGAACTGTTAAAGACCCAGTACTTC. Translated: CASSQELLKTQYF. J is TRBJ2-5 and V is TRBV3-1 (or the pseudogene TRBV3-2); D gene uncertain. Germline lookup yields CDR1 LGHDT and CDR2 YNNKEL (reference sequence). The V and J ends lost 0 bases and 6 bases respectively, with 8 bases between them. The CDR3 is made up of 13 amino acids.

This clone has just one count. The chain couples TRBV4-2 to TRBJ1-2; tentatively, D is TRBD1 (6 bases). Germline CDR1 LGHNA, CDR2 YNFKEQ. The CDR3 is 16 amino acids. V lost 0 bases and J lost 2, with 13 bases in between. CDR3 region: CASSQDHGQSNYGYTF. The CDR3 DNA reads as TGTGCCAGCAGCCAAGATCACGGACAGTCAAACTATGGCTACACCTTC.

The chain couples TRBV5-1 to TRBJ2-3, with 10 bases matching TRBD2. The CDR3 has 15 amino acids. V shed 4 bases and J 0 bases; nucleotides not matched to a gene: 2. The germline V gene has CDR1 SGHRS and CDR2 YFSETQ. The CDR3 DNA follows: TGCGCCAGCAGCGTACTAGCGGGAAGCACAGATACGCAGTATTTT. This sequence encodes CASSVLAGSTDTQYF. Full variable domain (outside the CDR3, taken from reference TRBV5-1 and TRBJ2-3): KAGVTQTPRYLIKTRGQQVTLSCSPISGHRSVSWYQQTPGQGLQFLFEYFSETQRNKGNFPGRFSGRQFSNSRSEMNVSTLELGDSALYLCASSVLAGSTDTQYFGPGTRLTVL.

On this clone itself: Other nucleotide sequences in the sample specify the same CDR3. The V call is TRBV18, the J call TRBJ2-3, with D unclear. Germline lookup yields CDR1 KGHSH and CDR2 LQKENI. Deletions cut 3 bases from V and 2 bases from J, with 3 bases between. The CDR3 is 12 residues long. The CDR3 DNA follows: TGTGCCAGCTCACCCTACACAGATACGCAGTATTTT. This encodes CASSPYTDTQYF.

The chain carries TRBV11-3 and TRBJ2-3; D call uncertain. This CDR3 has 16 amino acids. Deletions cut 3 bases from V and 1 base from J, with 14 bases between. The germline V gene encodes CDR1 SGHNT and CDR2 YENEEA. CDR3 sequence (DNA): TGTGCCAGCAGCTTTGTTGGAACAGTAGGCACAGATACGCAGTATTTT. Protein sequence: CASSFVGTVGTDTQYF.

The CDR3 here is CASSFPGTASYEQYF. CDR3 DNA sequence: TGTGCCAGCAGCTTTCCCGGGACAGCATCCTACGAGCAGTACTTC. V and J are TRBV5-8 and TRBJ2-7, with TRBD1 matching over 7 bases. With V trimmed by 2 bases and J by 1 base, 6 bases remained unmatched. Looked up from germline, CDR1 is SGHTS and CDR2 is YDEGEE. The CDR3 is made up of 15 amino acids.

This sequence joins TRBV28 and TRBJ2-2; 7 bases align to TRBD1. V lost 6 bases and J lost 6; bases outside the gene matches: 10. Germline-derived CDR1 and CDR2 are MDHEN and SYDVKM. The CDR3 length is 15 residues. CDR3 sequence: CASRRTGGRSGELFF. CDR3 coding DNA: TGTGCCAGCAGACGGACAGGAGGTAGATCCGGGGAGCTGTTTTTT. Full variable domain (rest looked up from reference TRBV28 and TRBJ2-2): DVKVTQSSRYLVKRTGEKVFLECVQDMDHENMFWYRQDPGLGLRLIYFSYDVKMKEKGDIPEGYSVSREKKERFSLILESASTNQTSMYLCASRRTGGRSGELFFGEGSRLTVL.

CDR3 DNA sequence: TGCAGCGTTGGGGTTGGCAGGGATGGGCAGTATTTT. It translates to CSVGVGRDGQYF. The chain joins TRBV29-1 to TRBJ2-3; D may be TRBD1 (5 bases). V was cut by 4 bases and J by 11 bases, with 16 bases left in between. Germline V gene sequence: CDR1 SQVTM, CDR2 ANQGSEA. This CDR3 has 12 residues.

V and J are TRBV9 and TRBJ2-7, with 12 positions matching TRBD2. Trimming took 2 bases from V and 3 from J; bases not matched to a gene: 0. This CDR3 contains 14 residues. Germline V lookup: CDR1 SGDLS, CDR2 YYNGEE. The CDR3 DNA reads TGTGCCAGCAGCGTGACTAGCGGGAGCTACGAGCAGTACTTC. Encoded protein: CASSVTSGSYEQYF.

In this sample, this clone turned up once. The chain carries TRBV19 and TRBJ1-5, with D tentatively TRBD1 (5 bases). V gave up 2 bases and J gave up 2 bases, with 7 bases separating them. The CDR3 totals 14 residues. The V gene's germline CDR1 is LNHDA and CDR2 SQIVND (reference sequence). The chain's CDR3 is CASSIIGGNQPQHF. The CDR3, as DNA: TGTGCCAGTAGTATAATAGGGGGCAATCAGCCCCAGCATTTT.

The table lists this clone with a few counts. The chain couples TRBV19 to TRBJ2-3; 9 bases agree with TRBD2. V lost 3 bases, J lost 2 bases, and 12 bases stayed unmatched. CDR1 and CDR2 (germline): LNHDA, SQIVND (reference sequence). The CDR3 totals 18 residues. The CDR3 here is CASSIRRPREGLTDTQYF. CDR3 coding DNA: TGTGCCAGTAGTATCCGCCGGCCGCGGGAGGGCCTCACAGATACGCAGTATTTT.

The chain has TRBV2 and TRBJ2-3; D is perhaps TRBD2 (5 bases). From germline, CDR1 is SNHLY and CDR2 FYNNEI. This CDR3 comprises 12 residues. Trimming stripped 7 bases from V and 5 bases from J, with 10 bases between. This CDR3 reads CASKIEGDTQYF. The CDR3 DNA follows: TGTGCCAGCAAGATAGAGGGAGATACGCAGTATTTT.

The chain joins TRBV30 to TRBJ1-5; a possible D gene is TRBD1 (5 bases). This CDR3 has 15 amino acids. V lost 4 bases to trimming and J lost 1 base, with 14 bases between them. Germline lookup yields CDR1 GTSNPN and CDR2 SVGIG (reference sequence). CDR3 in DNA: TGTGCCTGGAACCGGGGGACGGTGAGCAATCAGCCCCAGCATTTT. It specifies CAWNRGTVSNQPQHF.

The chain employs TRBV7-6 and TRBJ2-5, with 14 bases identical to TRBD2. V trimming: 5 bases; J trimming: 5 bases; junction bases outside the gene matches: 7. The germline V gene encodes CDR1 SGHVS and CDR2 FNYEAQ. CDR3 size: 16 residues. The CDR3 spells CASSRTSGRWGETQYF. In nucleotides, the CDR3 is TGTGCCAGCAGCCGGACTAGCGGGAGGTGGGGGGAGACCCAGTACTTC.

This sequence joins TRBV6-1 and TRBJ2-3; no definite D call. The germline V gene has CDR1 MNHNS and CDR2 SASEGT. The CDR3 is 14 residues long. V lost 1 base, J lost 2 bases, and 7 bases lay in between. The CDR3 DNA is TGTGCCAGCAGTGAAGACTACCTCACAGATACGCAGTATTTT. It specifies CASSEDYLTDTQYF.

The chain uses TRBV7-2 and TRBJ2-5, with 7 bases identical to TRBD2. The CDR3 has 14 amino acids. Germline assignment: CDR1 SGHTA and CDR2 FQGNSA. V shed 2 bases and J 2 bases; nucleotides not matched to a gene: 2. CDR3 in amino acids: CASSLSGGQETQYF. The CDR3 nucleotides are TGTGCCAGCAGCTTATCGGGGGGACAAGAGACCCAGTACTTC.

This clone was detected only once. The chain recombines TRBV2 with TRBJ2-2; 7 nucleotides agree with TRBD2. This CDR3 has 15 residues. The germline V gene encodes CDR1 SNHLY and CDR2 FYNNEI. Unmatched junction bases numbered 7, after V lost 4 bases and J lost 5 bases. Written as DNA, the CDR3 is TGTGCCAGCAGTGTCGGCGGGAGTGGTACCGGGGAGCTGTTTTTT. This translates into CASSVGGSGTGELFF.

This clone showed up many times. In DNA, the CDR3 is TGCAGCGTTGCCTGGACAGCCGGAAACACCATATATTTT. Protein sequence: CSVAWTAGNTIYF. This sequence joins TRBV29-1 and TRBJ1-3, with a possible D match to TRBD1 (6 bases). The germline V gene encodes CDR1 SQVTM and CDR2 ANQGSEA. The CDR3 is 13 amino acids. V gave up 4 bases and J gave up 4 bases, with 11 bases separating them.

The J gene is TRBJ2-1, the V gene TRBV5-4, with 14 positions matching TRBD2. This CDR3 has 16 residues. The J segment lost 9 bases and the V segment lost 2 bases, leaving 7 bases of the junction unmatched. The germline CDR1 and CDR2 sequences are SGHNT and YYREEE (reference sequence). The chain's CDR3 is CASSFRLAGGQGEQFF. The CDR3 coding sequence is TGTGCCAGCAGCTTCCGACTAGCGGGAGGGCAGGGTGAGCAGTTCTTC.